What follows are 23 T cell receptor beta chains derived from one specimen sequenced in a study of beta chain features in type 1 diabetes. General study findings and limits: Patients with Type 1 diabetes showed moderately but significantly shorter TCRB CDR3s in all four CD4+ subsets.

The antigens for these receptors are not known. The investigators reverse transcribed all of the isolated RNA, so they sequenced expressed TCRB transcripts. Sequencing was performed with immunoSEQ multiplex PCR; in TCRdb, only in-frame clones are kept and a portion is missing. The sample includes 28,000 or so clones, about 65% of them seen just once. The sequenced material came from Tregs from blood. These receptors were taken from a woman in her 30s with type 1 diabetes.

The chain uses TRBV11-3 and TRBJ1-1, with D maybe TRBD1 (5 bases). Germline values: CDR1 SGHNT, CDR2 YENEEA. The CDR3 has 13 residues. Trimming stripped 5 bases from V and 4 bases from J, with 11 bases between. CDR3 in DNA: TGTGCCAGCAGCATACAAGGGGTCACTGAAGCTTTCTTT. As protein: CASSIQGVTEAFF.

J is TRBJ2-6 and V is TRBV7-6; 12 bases are shared with TRBD2. CDR1 is SGHVS and CDR2 is FNYEAQ in the germline V gene. V lost 5 bases and J lost 4; bases outside the gene matches: 9. The CDR3 has 18 residues. CDR3 amino acids: CASSARTSGEAGANVLTF. The DNA for the CDR3 is TGTGCCAGCAGCGCCCGGACTAGCGGGGAGGCCGGGGCCAACGTCCTGACTTTC. Full variable domain (rest looked up from reference TRBV7-6 and TRBJ2-6): GAGVSQSPRYKVTKRGQDVALRCDPISGHVSLYWYRQALGQGPEFLTYFNYEAQQDKSGLPNDRFSAERPEGSISTLTIQRTEQRDSAMYRCASSARTSGEAGANVLTFGAGSRLTVL.

This chain links TRBV28 with TRBJ2-2; D unclear. V was pared by 3 bases and J by 1 base, with 9 bases between. The CDR3 loop spans 15 amino acids. Germline V gives CDR1 MDHEN, CDR2 SYDVKM. DNA of the CDR3: TGTGCCAGCAGTTTTCCTGGCCTGAACACCGGGGAGCTGTTTTTT. Translating gives CASSFPGLNTGELFF.

The rearrangement joins TRBV6-5 to TRBJ2-7, with D uncertain. V shed 11 bases and J shed 2 bases, with 10 bases lying between them. The CDR3 has 11 amino acids. The germline gives CDR1 MNHEY, CDR2 SVGAGI. CDR3 sequence reads: CARSFPYEQYF. The CDR3 DNA reads TGTGCCCGGTCTTTCCCCTACGAGCAGTACTTC.

V and J are TRBV18 and TRBJ2-7, with 14 positions matching TRBD2. Germline CDR1 reads KGHSH; CDR2 reads LQKENI. V lost 3 bases, J lost 0 bases, and 1 base stayed unmatched. CDR3 length: 16 residues. CDR3 protein: CASSPGTSGSSYEQYF. In DNA form, the CDR3 reads TGTGCCAGCTCACCTGGGACTAGCGGGAGCTCCTACGAGCAGTACTTC.

This clone showed up just once. V and J are TRBV7-9 and TRBJ2-1, with 9 bases matching TRBD2. J gave up 5 bases and V 3 bases, and 8 bases lay outside the gene matches. This CDR3 region has 16 residues. Germline V gene data show CDR1 as SEHNR and CDR2 as FQNEAQ (reference sequence). For the CDR3, the DNA is TGTGCCAGCAGCTTGGGTGCGGGACTAGCTAACAATGAGCAGTTCTTC. It yields the protein CASSLGAGLANNEQFF.

The V gene is TRBV18, the J gene TRBJ2-7, with 7 positions matching TRBD1. Trimming took 2 bases from V and 3 from J; bases not matched to a gene: 1. Germline CDR1 reads KGHSH; CDR2 reads LQKENI. CDR3 size: 13 residues. The CDR3 reads CASSPAGGYEQYF. CDR3 coding DNA: TGTGCCAGCTCACCAGCAGGGGGCTACGAGCAGTACTTC.

This chain links TRBV6-6 with TRBJ2-5; 7 bases fit TRBD2. The V gene end was trimmed by 6 bases and the J gene end by 2 bases; junction bases not matched to a gene: 12. Germline values: CDR1 MNHNY, CDR2 SVGAGI (reference sequence). CDR3 length equals 16 residues. CDR3 in DNA: TGTGCCAGCAGCCCCCTCCGGACTAGTCTACAAGAGACCCAGTACTTC. As protein: CASSPLRTSLQETQYF.

The rearrangement links TRBV7-9 to TRBJ1-5; perhaps TRBD1 as D (6 bases). Trimming removed 5 bases at V and 1 base at J, with 12 bases between. CDR3 length: 15 residues. Germline CDR1 is SEHNR and CDR2 is FQNEAQ (reference sequence). The CDR3: CASSQGSVSNQPQHF. CDR3 nucleotide sequence: TGTGCCAGCAGCCAGGGGAGCGTCAGCAATCAGCCCCAGCATTTT. The full variable domain, completed using reference TRBV7-9 and TRBJ1-5, is DTGVSQNPRHKITKRGQNVTFRCDPISEHNRLYWYRQTLGQGPEFLTYFQNEAQLEKSRLLSDRFSAERPKGSFSTLEIQRTEQGDSAMYLCASSQGSVSNQPQHFGDGTRLSIL.

This chain links TRBV7-9 with TRBJ2-3; D remains unclear. V shed 2 bases and J shed 4 bases, with 7 bases lying between them. The CDR3 contains 13 residues. Germline V gene sequence: CDR1 SEHNR, CDR2 FQNEAQ (reference sequence). CDR3 bases: TGTGCCAGCAGCTTAATGGTAGCAGATACGCAGTATTTT. Protein: CASSLMVADTQYF. Filled out from reference TRBV7-9 and TRBJ2-3, the complete variable domain reads DTGVSQNPRHKITKRGQNVTFRCDPISEHNRLYWYRQTLGQGPEFLTYFQNEAQLEKSRLLSDRFSAERPKGSFSTLEIQRTEQGDSAMYLCASSLMVADTQYFGPGTRLTVL.

J is TRBJ2-1 and V is TRBV5-1; possible D gene TRBD2, 5 bases. The CDR3 totals 14 residues. The V end was cut by 4 bases, the J end by 4 bases, with 12 bases between. Germline V lookup: CDR1 SGHRS, CDR2 YFSETQ. The CDR3 loop reads CASSKGDGYNEQFF. The CDR3 region has the DNA TGCGCCAGCAGCAAGGGAGATGGGTACAATGAGCAGTTCTTC.

CDR3 nucleotide sequence: TGCGCCAGCAGCTTGGCCGACGGGCAGGGGGGCAATGAGCAGTTCTTC. Protein: CASSLADGQGGNEQFF. The chain links TRBV5-1 to TRBJ2-1; D possibly corresponds to TRBD1 (7 bases). V was clipped by 0 bases and J by 6 bases, with 16 bases between them. CDR1 is SGHRS and CDR2 is YFSETQ in the germline V gene. This CDR3 has 16 residues.

The chain couples TRBV2 to TRBJ2-3, with a possible D match to TRBD1 (6 bases). Germline V gene lookup returns CDR1 SNHLY and CDR2 FYNNEI. With 6 bases removed from V and 4 bases from J, the gap between germline ends came to 17 bases. This CDR3 comprises 15 residues. The DNA for the CDR3 is TGTGCCAGCAGGGTAGACAGGTACCGGGCAGATACGCAGTATTTT. Its protein product is CASRVDRYRADTQYF.

This chain uses TRBV4-1 with TRBJ2-6, with D possibly matching TRBD1 (5 bases). CDR1 and CDR2 (germline): MGHRA, YSYEKL. CDR3 length equals 19 residues. V lost 0 bases to trimming and J lost 1 base, with 16 bases between them. CDR3 in amino acids: CASSQDRGRATSGANVLTF. In DNA form, the CDR3 reads TGCGCCAGCAGCCAAGACCGAGGCAGGGCCACGTCTGGGGCCAACGTCCTGACTTTC.

V is TRBV28 and J is TRBJ2-7, with 9 bases matching TRBD1. There are 14 residues in the CDR3. V lost 6 bases, J lost 5 bases, and 8 bases stayed unmatched. Germline lookup yields CDR1 MDHEN and CDR2 SYDVKM. The CDR3 sequence: CASRRRDRVNEQYF. Written as DNA, the CDR3 is TGTGCCAGCAGACGCCGGGACAGGGTGAACGAGCAGTACTTC.

A few counts support this clone. The chain is built from TRBV7-9 and TRBJ2-2; a weak D match, TRBD1 (6 bases). The V and J ends lost 5 bases and 1 base respectively, with 14 bases between them. In germline, CDR1 is SEHNR, CDR2 FQNEAQ (reference sequence). This CDR3 is built from 16 residues. CDR3 in amino acids: CASSVVRDMNTGELFF. CDR3 nucleotides: TGTGCCAGCAGCGTGGTCCGGGACATGAACACCGGGGAGCTGTTTTTT. The full variable domain, its missing parts supplied by reference TRBV7-9 and TRBJ2-2, is DTGVSQNPRHKITKRGQNVTFRCDPISEHNRLYWYRQTLGQGPEFLTYFQNEAQLEKSRLLSDRFSAERPKGSFSTLEIQRTEQGDSAMYLCASSVVRDMNTGELFFGEGSRLTVL.

The J gene is TRBJ2-3, the V gene TRBV27; TRBD2 might be the D (5 bases). Trimming pared 1 base from V and 4 bases from J, leaving 12 bases between. This CDR3 region has 15 residues. The germline V gene encodes CDR1 MNHEY and CDR2 SMNVEV (reference sequence). As DNA, the CDR3 is TGTGCCAGCAGTTTATACCCGGGAACGGCAGATACGCAGTATTTT. Translated, it gives CASSLYPGTADTQYF.

The CDR3 DNA is TGCGCCAGCAGGAAGGGGGGACTAGCGGGAGGGCACACCGGGGAGCTGTTTTTT. Protein product: CASRKGGLAGGHTGELFF. V usage is TRBV4-1 and J usage is TRBJ2-2; 16 bases are a match to TRBD2. The germline V gene has CDR1 MGHRA and CDR2 YSYEKL. The CDR3 spans 18 residues. V shed 6 bases, J shed 3 bases, and the junction held 7 bases outside the gene matches.

Sample share makes this clone medium-sized. The chain joins TRBV28 to TRBJ1-1; 7 positions match TRBD1. V lost 7 bases, J lost 4 bases, and 12 bases stayed unmatched. The CDR3 is 15 residues long. The germline V gene has CDR1 MDHEN and CDR2 SYDVKM. The DNA for the CDR3 is TGTGCCAGCACCCTAGTAGGGGGACAGCTCACTGAAGCTTTCTTT. Its protein is CASTLVGGQLTEAFF.

The gene calls are TRBV5-5 and TRBJ1-2; 7 bases are a match to TRBD1. The CDR3 covers 15 residues. Germline lookup yields CDR1 SGHKS and CDR2 YYEKEE (reference sequence). Losses at the gene ends were 2 bases for V and 1 base for J; bases not matched to a gene: 5. The CDR3 is CASSFTQGGNYGYTF. CDR3 coding DNA: TGTGCCAGCAGCTTTACCCAGGGGGGTAACTATGGCTACACCTTC. The whole variable domain, filled in from reference TRBV5-5 and TRBJ1-2, reads DAGVTQSPTHLIKTRGQQVTLRCSPISGHKSVSWYQQVLGQGPQFIFQYYEKEERGRGNFPDRFSARQFPNYSSELNVNALLLGDSALYLCASSFTQGGNYGYTFGSGTRLTVV.

The chain has TRBV2 and TRBJ1-1; D unresolved. Germline-derived CDR1 and CDR2 are SNHLY and FYNNEI. The CDR3 spans 12 residues. Deletions cut 5 bases from V and 3 bases from J, with 7 bases between. CDR3 nucleotide sequence: TGTGCCAGCAGTCCTGACTACACTGAAGCTTTCTTT. This sequence encodes CASSPDYTEAFF.

The V gene is TRBV18, the J gene TRBJ1-5, with D possibly being TRBD1 (6 bases). From germline, CDR1 is KGHSH and CDR2 LQKENI. V was trimmed by 3 bases and J by 5 bases, leaving 8 bases between them. The CDR3 has 13 amino acids. Here the CDR3 reads CASSPGQYQPQHF. The CDR3 coding sequence is TGTGCCAGCTCACCCGGACAGTATCAGCCCCAGCATTTT.

This clone was counted only a few times. The CDR3 protein is CSVDQVNTGELFF. DNA for the CDR3: TGCAGCGTTGACCAGGTGAACACCGGGGAGCTGTTTTTT. This chain links TRBV29-1 with TRBJ2-2, with unresolved D. The CDR3 has 13 amino acids. V was trimmed by 3 bases and J by 1 base, leaving 6 bases between them. The germline gives CDR1 SQVTM, CDR2 ANQGSEA.